These T cell receptor beta chains were read from a single sample in a study of T cells expressing NK-cell markers. From its re-call of the 5' RACE reads, TCRdb lists each CDR3 protein once, without DNA. This table lists roughly 350,000 distinct CDR3 sequences. Sample: blood T cells: a sorted CD56 or NKG2C T cell subset, CD4+ or CD8+ T cells, or bulk PBMC T cells (not recorded which). These receptors came from a man aged 18-70 years in good health. The CDR3 runs from the conserved cysteine through the conserved F or W.

v_gene	j_gene	CDR3aa
TRBV29-1	TRBJ1-3	CSVARSGNTIYF
TRBV28	TRBJ2-7	CASCTRLAKPYEQYF
TRBV27	TRBJ1-3	CASSPPGVPGTIYF
TRBV11-2	TRBJ2-5	CASSRPRGTQETQYF
TRBV21-1	TRBJ2-6	CASSPRYRGTGANVLTF
TRBV2	TRBJ2-3	CASKETGGVTDTQYF
TRBV5-1	TRBJ1-4	CASSFGTADEKLFF
TRBV11-2	TRBJ1-3	CASSLGRNRGGSGNTIYF
TRBV3-1	TRBJ1-5	CASSRDLRGQPQHF
TRBV7-9	TRBJ2-5	CASSQSDRGRKETQYF
TRBV6-6	TRBJ2-7	CASTKGTVGEQYF
TRBV20-1	TRBJ1-2	CSARLQSYNYGYTF
TRBV20-1	TRBJ2-1	CSYSSGVDAYNEQFF
TRBV20-1	TRBJ2-5	CSASLGGGETQYF
TRBV10-3	TRBJ2-1	CAISDERYNEQFF